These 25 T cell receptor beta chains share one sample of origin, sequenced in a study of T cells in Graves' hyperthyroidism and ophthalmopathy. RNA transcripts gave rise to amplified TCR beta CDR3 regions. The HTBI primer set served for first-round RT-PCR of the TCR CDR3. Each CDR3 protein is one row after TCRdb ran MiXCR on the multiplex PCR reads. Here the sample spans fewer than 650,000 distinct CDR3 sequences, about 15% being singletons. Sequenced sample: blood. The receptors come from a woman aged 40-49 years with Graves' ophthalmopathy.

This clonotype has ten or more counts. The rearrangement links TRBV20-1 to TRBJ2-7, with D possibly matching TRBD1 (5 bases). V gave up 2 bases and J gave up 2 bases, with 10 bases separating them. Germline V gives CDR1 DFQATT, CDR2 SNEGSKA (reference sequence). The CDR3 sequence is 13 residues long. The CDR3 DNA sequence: TGCAGTGCTAGACCTCAGGGCCCCTACGAGCAGTACTTC. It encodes CSARPQGPYEQYF.

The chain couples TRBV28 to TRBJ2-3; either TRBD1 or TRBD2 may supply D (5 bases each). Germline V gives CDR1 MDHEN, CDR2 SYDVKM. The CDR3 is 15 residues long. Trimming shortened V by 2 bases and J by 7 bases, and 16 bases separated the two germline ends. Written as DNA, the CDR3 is TGTGCCAGCAGTTTACATACCGGGGCCAAGTATACGCAGTATTTT. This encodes CASSLHTGAKYTQYF.

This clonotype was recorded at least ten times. The DNA of the CDR3 is TGTGCCAGCAGCTCCGGACAGGCCGGCACAGATACGCAGTATTTT. Translated, it gives CASSSGQAGTDTQYF. This chain uses TRBV2 with TRBJ2-3; 7 bases align to TRBD1. The germline V gene encodes CDR1 SNHLY and CDR2 FYNNEI. There are 15 residues in the CDR3. Trimming removed 6 bases from V and 1 base from J; junction bases left unmatched: 7.

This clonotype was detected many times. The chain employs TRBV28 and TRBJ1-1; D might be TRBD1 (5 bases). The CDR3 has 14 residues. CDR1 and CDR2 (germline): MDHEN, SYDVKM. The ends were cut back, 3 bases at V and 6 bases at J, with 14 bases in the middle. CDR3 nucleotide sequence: TGTGCCAGCAGTTTGAGGCCTCGGGGCCCTGAAGCTTTCTTT. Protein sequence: CASSLRPRGPEAFF. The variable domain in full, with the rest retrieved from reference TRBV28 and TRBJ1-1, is DVKVTQSSRYLVKRTGEKVFLECVQDMDHENMFWYRQDPGLGLRLIYFSYDVKMKEKGDIPEGYSVSREKKERFSLILESASTNQTSMYLCASSLRPRGPEAFFGQGTRLTVV.

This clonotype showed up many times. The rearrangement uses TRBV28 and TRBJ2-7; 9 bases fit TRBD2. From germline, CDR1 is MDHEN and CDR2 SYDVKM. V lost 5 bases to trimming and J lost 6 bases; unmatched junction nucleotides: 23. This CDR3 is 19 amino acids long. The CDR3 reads CASSPIIEVVIAGVPEQYF. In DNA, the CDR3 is TGTGCCAGCAGTCCCATAATAGAGGTCGTCATAGCGGGAGTCCCCGAGCAGTACTTC.

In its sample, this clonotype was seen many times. CDR3 sequence (DNA): TGTGCCAGCAGGAGAGGGGATACCTACGAGCAGTACTTC. Amino acids: CASRRGDTYEQYF. The chain carries TRBV11-2 and TRBJ2-7; D possibly uses TRBD1 or TRBD2 (5 bases each). Germline V gives CDR1 SGHAT, CDR2 FQNNGV. The CDR3 totals 13 residues. Trimming left V 6 bases short and J 2 bases short, with 11 bases between.

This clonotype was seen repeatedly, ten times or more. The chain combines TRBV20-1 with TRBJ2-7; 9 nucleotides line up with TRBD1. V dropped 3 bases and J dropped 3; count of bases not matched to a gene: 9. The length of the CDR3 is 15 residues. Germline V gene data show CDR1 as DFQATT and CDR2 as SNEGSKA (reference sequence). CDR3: CSASKGQGRLYEQYF. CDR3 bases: TGCAGTGCTAGTAAAGGACAGGGGAGGCTCTACGAGCAGTACTTC.

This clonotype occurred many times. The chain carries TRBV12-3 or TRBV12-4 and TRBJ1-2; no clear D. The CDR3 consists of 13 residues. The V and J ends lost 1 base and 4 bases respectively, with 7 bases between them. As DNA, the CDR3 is TGTGCCAGCAGTTTAGGGCCAGCCTATGGCTACACCTTC. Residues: CASSLGPAYGYTF.

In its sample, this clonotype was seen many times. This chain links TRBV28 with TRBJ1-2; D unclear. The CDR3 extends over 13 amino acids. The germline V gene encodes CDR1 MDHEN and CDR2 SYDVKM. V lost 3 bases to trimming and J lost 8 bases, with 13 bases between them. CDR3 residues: CASSLIETRGYTF. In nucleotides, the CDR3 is TGTGCCAGCAGTTTGATAGAAACTAGGGGCTACACCTTC.

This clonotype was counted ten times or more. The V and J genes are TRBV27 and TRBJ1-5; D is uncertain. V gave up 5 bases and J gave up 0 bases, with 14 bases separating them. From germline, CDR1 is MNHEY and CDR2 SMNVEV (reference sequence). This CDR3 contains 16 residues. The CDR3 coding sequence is TGTGCCAGCAGTCCGGGCCGCGCCCTTAGCAATCAGCCCCAGCATTTT. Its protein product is CASSPGRALSNQPQHF.

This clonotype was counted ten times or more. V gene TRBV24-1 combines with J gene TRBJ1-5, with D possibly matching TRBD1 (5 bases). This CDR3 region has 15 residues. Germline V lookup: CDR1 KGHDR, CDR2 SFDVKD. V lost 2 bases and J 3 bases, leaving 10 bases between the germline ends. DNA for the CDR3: TGTGCCACCAGTGATTGCGACAGCCTCAATCAGCCCCAGCATTTT. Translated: CATSDCDSLNQPQHF.

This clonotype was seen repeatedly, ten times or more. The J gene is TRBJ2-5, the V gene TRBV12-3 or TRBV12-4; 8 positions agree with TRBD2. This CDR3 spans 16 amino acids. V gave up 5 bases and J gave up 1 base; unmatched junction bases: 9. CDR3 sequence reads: CASSPLYGRAQETQYF. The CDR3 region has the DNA TGTGCCAGCAGTCCTCTCTACGGGAGGGCCCAAGAGACCCAGTACTTC.

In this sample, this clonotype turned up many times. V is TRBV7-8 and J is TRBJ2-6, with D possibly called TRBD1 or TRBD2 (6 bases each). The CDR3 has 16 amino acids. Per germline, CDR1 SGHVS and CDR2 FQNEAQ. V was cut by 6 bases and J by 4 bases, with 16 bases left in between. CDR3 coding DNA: TGTGCCAGCAGTTACCTAGGGGGGCCAGGGGCCAACGTCCTGACTTTC. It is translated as CASSYLGGPGANVLTF. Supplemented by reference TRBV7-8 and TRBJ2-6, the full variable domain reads GAGVSQSPRYKVAKRGQDVALRCDPISGHVSLFWYQQALGQGPEFLTYFQNEAQLDKSGLPSDRFFAERPEGSVSTLKIQRTQQEDSAVYLCASSYLGGPGANVLTFGAGSRLTVL.

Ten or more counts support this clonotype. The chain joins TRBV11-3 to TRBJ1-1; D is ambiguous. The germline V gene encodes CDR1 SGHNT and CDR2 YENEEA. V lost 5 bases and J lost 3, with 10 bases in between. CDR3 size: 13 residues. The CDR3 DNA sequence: TGTGCCAGCAGCGCGAGCCTGGACACTGAAGCTTTCTTT. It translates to CASSASLDTEAFF.

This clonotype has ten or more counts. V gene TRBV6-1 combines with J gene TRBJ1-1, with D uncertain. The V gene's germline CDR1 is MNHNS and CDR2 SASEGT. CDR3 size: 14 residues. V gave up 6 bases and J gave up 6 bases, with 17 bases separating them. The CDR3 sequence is CASRRTADGAEAFF. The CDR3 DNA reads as TGTGCCAGCAGGCGGACGGCCGATGGCGCTGAAGCTTTCTTT.

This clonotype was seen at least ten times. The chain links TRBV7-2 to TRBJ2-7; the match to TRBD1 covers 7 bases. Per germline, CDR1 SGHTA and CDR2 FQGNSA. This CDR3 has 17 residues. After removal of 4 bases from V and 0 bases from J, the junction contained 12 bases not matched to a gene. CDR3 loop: CASSSARDSLSSYEQYF. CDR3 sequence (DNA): TGTGCCAGCAGCTCAGCTCGGGACAGTTTGAGCTCCTACGAGCAGTACTTC.

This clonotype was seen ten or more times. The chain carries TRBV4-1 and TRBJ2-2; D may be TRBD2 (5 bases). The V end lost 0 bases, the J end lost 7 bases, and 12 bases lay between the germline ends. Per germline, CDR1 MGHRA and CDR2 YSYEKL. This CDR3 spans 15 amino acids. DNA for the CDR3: TGCGCCAGCAGCCAAGATCGTCTAGCAGGCGGGGAGCTGTTTTTT. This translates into CASSQDRLAGGELFF.

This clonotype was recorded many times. CDR3 in amino acids: CASIAAGEVYQPQHF. In DNA, the CDR3 is TGTGCCAGCATCGCCGCAGGTGAGGTTTATCAGCCCCAGCATTTT. The V call is TRBV27, the J call TRBJ1-5; D remains ambiguous. CDR3 length equals 15 residues. The V end was cut by 7 bases, the J end by 5 bases, with 18 bases between. Germline V gene data show CDR1 as MNHEY and CDR2 as SMNVEV (reference sequence).

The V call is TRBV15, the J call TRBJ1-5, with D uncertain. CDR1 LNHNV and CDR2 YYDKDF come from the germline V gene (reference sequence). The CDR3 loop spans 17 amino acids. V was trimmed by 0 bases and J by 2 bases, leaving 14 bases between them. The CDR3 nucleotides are TGTGCCACCAGCAGAGATCGCACTCCCTACGGCAATCAGCCCCAGCATTTT. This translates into CATSRDRTPYGNQPQHF.

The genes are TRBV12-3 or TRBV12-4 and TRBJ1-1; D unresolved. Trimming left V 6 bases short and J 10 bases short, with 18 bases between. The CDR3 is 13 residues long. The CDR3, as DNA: TGTGCCAGCAGCTACCGGGCAGGTAGAGGAGCTTTCTTT. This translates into CASSYRAGRGAFF.

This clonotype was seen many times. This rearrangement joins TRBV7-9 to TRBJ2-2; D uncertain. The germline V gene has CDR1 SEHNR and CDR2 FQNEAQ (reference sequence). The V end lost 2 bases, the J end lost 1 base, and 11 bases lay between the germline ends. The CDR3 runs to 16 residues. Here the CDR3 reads CASSLSTIRNTGELFF. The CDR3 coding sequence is TGTGCCAGCAGCTTATCGACCATTCGGAACACCGGGGAGCTGTTTTTT.

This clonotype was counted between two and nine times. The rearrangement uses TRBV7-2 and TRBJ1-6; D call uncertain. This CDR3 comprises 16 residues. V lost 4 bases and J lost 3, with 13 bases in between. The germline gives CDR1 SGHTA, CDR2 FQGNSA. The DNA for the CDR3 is TGTGCCAGCAGCTCCCCCCTGAGAGACTATAATTCACCCCTCCACTTT. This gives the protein CASSSPLRDYNSPLHF.

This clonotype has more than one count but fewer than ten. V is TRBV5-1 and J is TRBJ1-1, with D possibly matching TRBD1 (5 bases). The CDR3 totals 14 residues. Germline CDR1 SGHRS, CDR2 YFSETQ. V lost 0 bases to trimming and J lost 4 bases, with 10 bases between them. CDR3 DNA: TGCGCCAGCAGCTTGGAGAGGGACGGCACTGAAGCTTTCTTT. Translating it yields CASSLERDGTEAFF.

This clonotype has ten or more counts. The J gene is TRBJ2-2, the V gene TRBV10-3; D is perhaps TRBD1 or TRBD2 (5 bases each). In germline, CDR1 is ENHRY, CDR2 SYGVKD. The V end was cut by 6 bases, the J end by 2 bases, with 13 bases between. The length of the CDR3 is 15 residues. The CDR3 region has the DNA TGTGCCATCAGGACCGGGACGCTAAACACCGGGGAGCTGTTTTTT. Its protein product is CAIRTGTLNTGELFF.

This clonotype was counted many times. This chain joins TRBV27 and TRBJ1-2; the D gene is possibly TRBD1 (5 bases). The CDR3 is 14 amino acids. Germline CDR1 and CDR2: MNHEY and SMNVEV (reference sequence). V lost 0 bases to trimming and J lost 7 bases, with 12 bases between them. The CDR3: CASSLSAGSGGYTF. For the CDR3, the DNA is TGTGCCAGCAGTTTATCGGCAGGGAGTGGTGGCTACACCTTC.